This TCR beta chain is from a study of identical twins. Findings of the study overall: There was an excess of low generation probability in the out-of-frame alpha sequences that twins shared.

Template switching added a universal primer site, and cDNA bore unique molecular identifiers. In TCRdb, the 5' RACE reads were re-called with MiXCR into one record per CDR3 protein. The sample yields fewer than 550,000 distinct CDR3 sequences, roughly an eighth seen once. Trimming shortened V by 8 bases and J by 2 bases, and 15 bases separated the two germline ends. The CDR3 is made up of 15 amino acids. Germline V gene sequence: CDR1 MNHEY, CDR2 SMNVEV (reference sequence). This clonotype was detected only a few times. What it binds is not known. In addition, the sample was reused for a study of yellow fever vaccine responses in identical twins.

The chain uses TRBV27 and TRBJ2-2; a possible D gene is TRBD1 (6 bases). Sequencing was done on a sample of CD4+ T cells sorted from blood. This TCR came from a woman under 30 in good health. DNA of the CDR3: TGTGCCAGCGGGGGACACAAGATAAACACCGGGGAGCTGTTTTTT. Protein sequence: CASGGHKINTGELFF.